Listed here is a single T cell receptor beta chain. This clone has only a few counts. The antigen it recognizes is unknown. No base qualities exist here, and no much larger clone lies one base off it. The entry originates in a study of cytomegalovirus exposure and HLA in healthy donors (dated by TCRdb to the late 2010s). In terms of the full investigation: According to an earlier analysis of around 600 of the donors, about 190 million T cells yielded some 120 million unique TCR beta sequences and approximately 300 Gb of sequence data. Roughly 300 gigabases of sequencing data and 91 million or so unique TCR sequences made up an early release that covered about 640 HLA-typed donors. A later genetic analysis used genome-wide SNP genotypes for about three fifths of the 666 donors, treating that subset as a discovery cohort. The later analysis used no new phenotypic data to find candidate immune exposures, relying instead on TCR beta sequences and their occurrence across donors. A later analysis re-analyzed previously published TCR beta repertoires from hundreds of donors and added high-resolution HLA genotyping to study TCR occurrence patterns. The study was designed to test whether signatures of past pathogen exposure could be identified by cataloging public T cell receptors. Across around 400 genotyped donors of the cohort, an average of 235,054 unique TCR beta nucleotide sequences per donor were sequenced, and roughly 17% of those sequences were non-productive. The number of typed donors differed by locus: about 620-630 for A, B, C, DRB1 and DQB1; approximately 520 for DQA1; fewer than 610 for DPA1; and some 430 for DPB1. Along with the approximately 700-subject first cohort, a separate validation cohort of over a hundred different subjects was used. The study combined high-throughput TCR immunosequencing, statistical association of individual TCRs with disease status, and machine learning to predict cytomegalovirus infection status. Of the roughly 400 genotyped donors, approximately 80% were placed in the genetic ancestry cluster associated with self-reported Caucasian donors. To decide whether each TCR beta V gene segment behaved as functional or pseudogenic, an earlier analysis of 587 of the donors relied on high-throughput TCR beta sequencing. Both class I and class II loci were covered by HLA typing, at four-digit resolution. The study used immunosequencing to profile the T cell repertoires of several hundred subjects and linked those repertoires to cytomegalovirus serostatus. Because of strong linkage in the cohort, five DR-DQ haplotypes were treated as single units for association and clustering. Donor age, sex, ethnicity and CMV serostatus were compiled alongside the repertoire data. Every repertoire in the discovery cohort had been generated on one and the same sequencing platform. The full study reports these points: Only TCR beta chains were sequenced in this cohort, and the absence of alpha or paired-chain data limited detectable features. For the cohort, immune exposure information was limited to CMV serostatus. An earlier analysis of around 600 of the donors showed that most TCR beta V segments appeared in productive rearrangements either about 90% or about 30% of the time, which broadly matched IMGT annotations. The presence/absence analyses assumed that sequencing depth was roughly uniform across donors, and that assumption may not be true. While some public TCRs were present in many individuals, most TCR sequences turned up only very rarely across donors. Because counts were too low, approximately 18 rarely observed V segments, including chromosome 9 orphons, were excluded from the earlier analysis of 587 of the donors. A further reported finding was that TCR beta sequences accurately predicted the HLA-A and HLA-B alleles for most subjects in the first cohort. In a later analysis, HLA-associated TCR beta chains were found to be more clonally expanded and to have lower generation probabilities than equally common non-associated chains. In both the original and validation cohorts, the classifier was reported to diagnose cytomegalovirus status with high specificity and sensitivity. Linkage disequilibrium might explain the correlated functional status among segregating V segments, but an unknown experimental factor could not be excluded. A later analysis associated about 17,000 TCR beta sequences with specific HLA alleles at a false discovery rate of 0.05. The sequencing pipeline was judged likely to have produced a cluster of highly shared sequence variants as a technical artifact. A later analysis found that TCR association rates varied across HLA loci, with DRB1 alleles showing the most associated TCRs and HLA-C alleles the fewest. Because some donors lacked HLA typing at each locus, the association tests relied only on the typed subset. In a later analysis, several top co-occurrence clusters were reported to appear linked to parvovirus B19, influenza, CMV and Epstein-Barr virus. In the study, approximately 160 TCR beta chains were listed as associated with cytomegalovirus. A few of the identified cytomegalovirus-associated TCR beta chains were confirmed in vitro to be specific for cytomegalovirus antigens. The authors suggested that the approach could potentially be extended to other disease states and immunological phenotypes. Strong co-occurrence of HLA alleles, especially DR and DQ, made assigning TCR associations to individual alleles difficult. According to a later analysis, most CMV-associated TCR beta chains appeared to be HLA-restricted, and the HLA associations seemed to be driven largely by CMV exposure. In a later genetic analysis, a missense DCLRE1C variant was associated with V-gene and J-gene trimming of TCR beta chains, and the association was replicated in an independent cohort. Some IMGT-functional V segments, including TRBV6-2 and TRBV6-3, could not be told apart with the 87-base-pair reads, so those segments were excluded. Compared with the roughly 670-donor mean, donors in an Asian-associated ancestry cluster had fewer N-insertions in productive TCRs, according to a later genetic analysis.

The cohort comprised several hundred healthy bone marrow donors. All cohort members were sampled while nominally healthy, although unrecorded immune exposures were likely present. The donor tested CMV seropositive, placing the donor among the approximately 310 seropositive members of the cohort. Every donor gave a peripheral blood sample, and the peripheral blood mononuclear cells from that sample were used for TCR beta sequencing. Genomic DNA was extracted from the blood cell samples with the Qiagen DNeasy Blood Extraction Kit. CDR1 and CDR2, looked up from the germline V gene, are MNHEY and SVGAGI. Counted from cysteine to phenylalanine, this CDR3 has 13 amino acids. CDR3 DNA only is kept here, 39 bases in frame from base 1. V loses 0 bases of germline sequence and J loses 7 bases, and the interval between the two ends is 9 bases. The protocol used for the library was the immunoSEQ multiplex PCR assay. For the multiplex PCR, a mixture combining 60 forward primers for TCR Vbeta segments and 13 reverse primers for TCR Jbeta segments was used. The CDR3 region of rearranged TCR beta genes was amplified from genomic DNA by a multiplex PCR assay. On the Illumina HiSeq System, the amplified TCR beta libraries were sequenced as 87-base-pair reads. Processing in the source paper ran as follows. In a later analysis, about 80 million unique TCR beta chains were counted across the approximately 670 repertoires, and roughly 10 million of these chains were shared by at least two donors. A nearest-neighbor algorithm error-corrected the raw reads and collapsed the reads into unique sequences, merging closely related sequences to remove PCR and sequencing errors. V, D and J gene segments were assigned by aligning CDR3 sequences to IMGT reference sequences. For a sequence to be retained, at least a six-nucleotide match to both a V gene segment and a J gene segment was required. A rearrangement was called productive if the CDR3 had no stop codons and remained in frame with V and J, and every other rearrangement was called non-productive. CDR3 was defined according to IMGT convention as the region running from the second conserved V-encoded cysteine to the conserved J-encoded phenylalanine. The earlier analysis of roughly 590 of the donors excluded sequences that lacked an unambiguous match to a single V gene segment. In an earlier analysis of some 590 of the donors, a V segment was called functional when productive rearrangements were above 56.7%, and segregating when the standard deviation between donors exceeded 5%. A statistical classification framework was built to diagnose cytomegalovirus status from the catalog of TCR beta chain sequences. A later analysis assigned V and J genes by comparing TCR nucleotide sequences with IMGT/GENE-DB human TR gene sequences. In a later analysis, CDR3 sequences and most-parsimonious VDJ recombination scenarios were assigned using the TCRdist pipeline. A later analysis defined each TCR beta chain by its CDR3 amino acid sequence plus V-gene family, and excluded reads lacking a unique V-gene family. In a later analysis, 450 to 600 highly shared, low-generation-probability nucleotide sequences were removed to address suspected cross-contamination and a sequencing artifact. A later analysis calculated a clonal expansion index for each public chain from normalized within-repertoire ranks of inferred template counts. In a later analysis, generation probabilities were computed with a VDJ recombination model fitted to out-of-frame rearrangements, and the resulting probabilities were checked against IGoR. Hypergeometric tests were used in a later analysis to score TCR-TCR, TCR-HLA and TCR-CMV co-occurrence, with a repertoire-size bias correction applied to the TCR pairs. A later analysis estimated false discovery rates by permuting HLA or CMV assignments 20 times. In a later analysis, co-occurring TCRs were grouped with DBSCAN, and TCRdist sequence similarity was added when clustering was performed within HLA-allele-positive subsets. Repertoires with fewer than 30,000 or more than 120,000 public chains were left out of co-occurrence clustering, as were a handful of repertoires with anomalous nucleotide sharing. TCRdb stores this immuneACCESS table with in-frame sequences only. Part of the clones is absent; in the studies checked, under half of the shortfall reflects unresolved V genes, and no reason is known for the rest. Clone size and V and J calls were adopted from that table, with D and trimming inferred from the DNA. The sample includes some 140,000 clones, with roughly 70% observed a single time. The ten top clones hold 4.3% of the sample.

Recombination linked TRBV6-5 to TRBJ1-1; a tentative D call is TRBD1 (5 bases match). The specimen was PBMCs. The source of this sequence is a man aged 18 to 29 in good health and CMV-seropositive. The sequence in DNA is TGTGCCAGCAGTTACTCGGGGGGTAGTGAAGCTTTCTTT. This yields the protein CASSYSGGSEAFF.